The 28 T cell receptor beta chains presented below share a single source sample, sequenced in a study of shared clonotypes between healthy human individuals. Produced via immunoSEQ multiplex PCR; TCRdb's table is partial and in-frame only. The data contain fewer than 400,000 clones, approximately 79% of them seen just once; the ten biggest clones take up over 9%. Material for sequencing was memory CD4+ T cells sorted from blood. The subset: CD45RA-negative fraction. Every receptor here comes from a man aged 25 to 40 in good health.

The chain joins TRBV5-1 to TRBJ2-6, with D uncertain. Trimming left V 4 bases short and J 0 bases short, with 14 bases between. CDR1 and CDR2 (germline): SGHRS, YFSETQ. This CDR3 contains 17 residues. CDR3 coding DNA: TGCGCCAGCAGCGTTGGAAAAAGCAGCTCTGGGGCCAACGTCCTGACTTTC. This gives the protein CASSVGKSSSGANVLTF.

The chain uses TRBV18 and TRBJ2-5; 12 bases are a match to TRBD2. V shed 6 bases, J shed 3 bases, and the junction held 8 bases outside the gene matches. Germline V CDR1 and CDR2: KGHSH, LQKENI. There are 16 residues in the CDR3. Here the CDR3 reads CASSRGLAGTEETQYF. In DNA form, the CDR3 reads TGTGCCAGCTCCCGAGGACTAGCGGGAACCGAAGAGACCCAGTACTTC.

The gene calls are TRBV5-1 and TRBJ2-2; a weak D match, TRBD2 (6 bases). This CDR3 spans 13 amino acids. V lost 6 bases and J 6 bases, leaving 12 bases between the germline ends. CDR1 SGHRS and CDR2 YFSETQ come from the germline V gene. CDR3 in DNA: TGCGCCAGCACCGTAACTAGCTCCGGGGAGCTGTTTTTT. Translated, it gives CASTVTSSGELFF.

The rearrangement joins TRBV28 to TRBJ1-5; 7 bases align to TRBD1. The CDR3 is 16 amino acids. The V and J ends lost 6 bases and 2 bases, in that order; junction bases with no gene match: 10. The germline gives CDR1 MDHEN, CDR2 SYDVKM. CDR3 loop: CASSTNRGQGNQPQHF. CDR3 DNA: TGTGCCAGCAGCACTAACAGGGGCCAGGGCAATCAGCCCCAGCATTTT.

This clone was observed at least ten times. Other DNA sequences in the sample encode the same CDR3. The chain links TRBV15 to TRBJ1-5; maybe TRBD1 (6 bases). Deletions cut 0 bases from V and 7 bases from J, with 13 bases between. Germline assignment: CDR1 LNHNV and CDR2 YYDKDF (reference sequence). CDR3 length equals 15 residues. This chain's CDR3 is CATSRDPGGRQPQHF. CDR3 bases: TGTGCCACCAGCAGAGATCCGGGGGGCCGGCAGCCCCAGCATTTT.

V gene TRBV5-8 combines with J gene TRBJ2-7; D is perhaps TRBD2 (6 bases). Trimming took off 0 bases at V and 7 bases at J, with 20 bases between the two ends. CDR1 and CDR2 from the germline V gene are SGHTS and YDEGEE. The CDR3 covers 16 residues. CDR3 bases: TGTGCCAGCAGCTTGGGACTAGGGATCCACCCAGCAGAGCAGTACTTC. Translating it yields CASSLGLGIHPAEQYF. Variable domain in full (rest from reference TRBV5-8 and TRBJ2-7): EAGVTQSPTHLIKTRGQQATLRCSPISGHTSVYWYQQALGLGLQFLLWYDEGEERNRGNFPPRFSGRQFPNYSSELNVNALELEDSALYLCASSLGLGIHPAEQYFGPGTRLTVT.

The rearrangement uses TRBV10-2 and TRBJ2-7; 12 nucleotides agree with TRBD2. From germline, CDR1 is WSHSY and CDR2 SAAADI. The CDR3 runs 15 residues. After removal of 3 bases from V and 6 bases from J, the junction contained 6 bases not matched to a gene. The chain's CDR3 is CASSDGLAGGPEQYF. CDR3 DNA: TGCGCCAGCAGTGATGGGCTAGCGGGAGGGCCCGAGCAGTACTTC.

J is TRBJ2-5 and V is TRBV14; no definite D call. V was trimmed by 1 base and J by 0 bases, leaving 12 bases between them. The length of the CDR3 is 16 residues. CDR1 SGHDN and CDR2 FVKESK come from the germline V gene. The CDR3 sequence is CASSQAVKINQETQYF. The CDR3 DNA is TGTGCCAGCAGCCAAGCGGTTAAAATTAACCAAGAGACCCAGTACTTC.

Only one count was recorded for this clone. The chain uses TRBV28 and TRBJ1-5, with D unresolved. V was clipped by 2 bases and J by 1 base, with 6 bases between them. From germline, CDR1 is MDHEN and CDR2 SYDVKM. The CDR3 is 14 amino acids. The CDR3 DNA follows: TGTGCCAGCAGTTTAAGTAGAAGCAATCAGCCCCAGCATTTT. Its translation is CASSLSRSNQPQHF.

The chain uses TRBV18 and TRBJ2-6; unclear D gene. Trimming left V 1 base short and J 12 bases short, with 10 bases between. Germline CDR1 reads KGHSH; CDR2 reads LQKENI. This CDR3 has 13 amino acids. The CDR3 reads CASSPQGILVLTF. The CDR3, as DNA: TGTGCCAGCTCACCACAGGGAATTCTCGTCCTGACTTTC.

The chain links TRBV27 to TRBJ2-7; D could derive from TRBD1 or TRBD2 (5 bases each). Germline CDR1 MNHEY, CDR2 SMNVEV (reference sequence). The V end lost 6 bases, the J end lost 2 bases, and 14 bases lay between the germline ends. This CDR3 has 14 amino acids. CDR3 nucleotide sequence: TGTGCCAGCAGAGACACCGGGGCTACCTACGAGCAGTACTTC. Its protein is CASRDTGATYEQYF.

The CDR3 DNA is TGTGCCAGCAGCGCACGGGGTCGAGATGGCTACACCTTC. This sequence encodes CASSARGRDGYTF. The chain uses TRBV5-4 and TRBJ1-2; the D is unclear. Looked up from germline, CDR1 is SGHNT and CDR2 is YYREEE (reference sequence). Trimming removed 4 bases at V and 6 bases at J, with 13 bases between. CDR3 size: 13 residues. Using reference TRBV5-4 and TRBJ1-2 for the parts outside the CDR3, the full variable domain is ETGVTQSPTHLIKTRGQQVTLRCSSQSGHNTVSWYQQALGQGPQFIFQYYREEENGRGNFPPRFSGLQFPNYSSELNVNALELDDSALYLCASSARGRDGYTFGSGTRLTVV.

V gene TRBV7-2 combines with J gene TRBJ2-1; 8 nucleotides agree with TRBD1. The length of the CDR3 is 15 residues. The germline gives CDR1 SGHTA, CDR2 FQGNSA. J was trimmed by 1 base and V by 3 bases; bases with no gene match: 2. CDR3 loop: CASSFNRGSYNEQFF. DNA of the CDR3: TGTGCCAGCAGCTTTAACAGGGGGTCCTACAATGAGCAGTTCTTC.

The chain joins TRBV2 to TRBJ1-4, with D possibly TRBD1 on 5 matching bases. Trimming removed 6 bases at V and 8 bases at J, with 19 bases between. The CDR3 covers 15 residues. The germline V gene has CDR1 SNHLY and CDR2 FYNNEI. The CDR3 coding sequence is TGTGCCAGCAGCCCTCCCGGGGGACGTCGGGAAAAACTGTTTTTT. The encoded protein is CASSPPGGRREKLFF.

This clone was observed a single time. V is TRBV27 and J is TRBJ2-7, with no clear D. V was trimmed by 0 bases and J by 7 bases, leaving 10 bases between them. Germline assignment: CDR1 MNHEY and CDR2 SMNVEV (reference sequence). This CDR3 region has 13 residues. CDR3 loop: CASSLSSSLEQYF. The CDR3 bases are TGTGCCAGCAGTTTATCTAGCAGTCTGGAGCAGTACTTC.

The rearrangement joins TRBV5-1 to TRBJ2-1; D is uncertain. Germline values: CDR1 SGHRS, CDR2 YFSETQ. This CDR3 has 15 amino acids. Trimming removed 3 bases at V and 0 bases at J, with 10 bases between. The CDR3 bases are TGCGCCAGCAGCTCCGGGTCTAGCTCCTACAATGAGCAGTTCTTC. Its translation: CASSSGSSSYNEQFF.

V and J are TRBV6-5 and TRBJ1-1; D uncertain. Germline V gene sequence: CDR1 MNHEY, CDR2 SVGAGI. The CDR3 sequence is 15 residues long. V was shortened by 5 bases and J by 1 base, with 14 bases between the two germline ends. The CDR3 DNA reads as TGTGCCAGCAGTCGAGATGGGCATGGGAACACTGAAGCTTTCTTT. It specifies CASSRDGHGNTEAFF.

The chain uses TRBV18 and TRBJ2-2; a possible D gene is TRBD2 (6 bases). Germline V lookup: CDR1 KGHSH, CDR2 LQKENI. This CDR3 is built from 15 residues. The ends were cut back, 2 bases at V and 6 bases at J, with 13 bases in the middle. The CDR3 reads CASSPRPTSPGELFF. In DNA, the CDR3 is TGTGCCAGCTCACCAAGACCAACTAGCCCCGGGGAGCTGTTTTTT.

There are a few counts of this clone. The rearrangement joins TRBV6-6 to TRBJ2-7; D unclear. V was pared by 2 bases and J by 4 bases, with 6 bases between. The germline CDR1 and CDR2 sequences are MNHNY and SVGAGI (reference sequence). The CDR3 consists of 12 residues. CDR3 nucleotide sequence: TGTGCCAGCAGTTACGGCTTGTACGAGCAGTACTTC. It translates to CASSYGLYEQYF.

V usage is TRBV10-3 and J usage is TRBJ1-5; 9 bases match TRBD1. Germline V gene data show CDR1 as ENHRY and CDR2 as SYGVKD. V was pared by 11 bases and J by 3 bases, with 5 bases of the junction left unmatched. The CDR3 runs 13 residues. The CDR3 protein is CAVRDRDNQPQHF. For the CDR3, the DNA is TGTGCCGTTCGGGACAGGGACAATCAGCCCCAGCATTTT.

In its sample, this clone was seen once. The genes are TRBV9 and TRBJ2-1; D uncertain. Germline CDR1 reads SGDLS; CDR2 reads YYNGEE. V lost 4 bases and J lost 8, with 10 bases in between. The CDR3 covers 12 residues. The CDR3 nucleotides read TGTGCCAGCAGCCGTGTTAAGGATGAGCAGTTCTTC. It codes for CASSRVKDEQFF.

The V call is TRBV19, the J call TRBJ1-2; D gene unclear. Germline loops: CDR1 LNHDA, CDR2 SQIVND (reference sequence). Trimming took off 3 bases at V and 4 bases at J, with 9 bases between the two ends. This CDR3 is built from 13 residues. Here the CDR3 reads CASSIGLSYGYTF. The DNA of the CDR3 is TGTGCCAGTAGTATCGGACTTAGCTATGGCTACACCTTC.

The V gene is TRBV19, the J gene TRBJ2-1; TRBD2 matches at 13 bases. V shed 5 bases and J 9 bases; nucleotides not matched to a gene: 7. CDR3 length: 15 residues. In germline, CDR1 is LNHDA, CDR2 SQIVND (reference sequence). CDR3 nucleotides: TGTGCCAGTAGTCCCCGGACTAGCGGGAGCTTTGAGCAGTTCTTC. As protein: CASSPRTSGSFEQFF.

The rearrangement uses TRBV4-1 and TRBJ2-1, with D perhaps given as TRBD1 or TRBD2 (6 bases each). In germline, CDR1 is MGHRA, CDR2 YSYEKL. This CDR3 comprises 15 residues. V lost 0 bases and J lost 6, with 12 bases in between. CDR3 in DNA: TGCGCCAGCAGCCAAGAAGGGGGGTCCGGCAATGAGCAGTTCTTC. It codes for CASSQEGGSGNEQFF.

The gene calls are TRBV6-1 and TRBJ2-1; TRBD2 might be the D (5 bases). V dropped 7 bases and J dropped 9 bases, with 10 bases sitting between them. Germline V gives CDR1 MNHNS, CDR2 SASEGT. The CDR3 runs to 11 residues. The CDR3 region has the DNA TGTGCCAGCAACCAGGACTCTGAGCAGTTCTTC. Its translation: CASNQDSEQFF.

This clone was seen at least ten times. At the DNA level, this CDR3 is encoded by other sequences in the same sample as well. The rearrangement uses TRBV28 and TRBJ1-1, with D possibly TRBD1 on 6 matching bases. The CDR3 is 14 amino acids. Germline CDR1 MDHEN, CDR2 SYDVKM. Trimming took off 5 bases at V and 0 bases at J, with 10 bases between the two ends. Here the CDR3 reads CASSPGALNTEAFF. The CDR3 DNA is TGTGCCAGCAGTCCAGGGGCTTTGAACACTGAAGCTTTCTTT.

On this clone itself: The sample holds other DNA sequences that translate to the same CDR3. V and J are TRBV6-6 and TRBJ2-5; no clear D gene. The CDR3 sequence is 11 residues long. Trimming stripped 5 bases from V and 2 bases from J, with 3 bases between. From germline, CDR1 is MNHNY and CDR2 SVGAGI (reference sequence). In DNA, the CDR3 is TGTGCCAGCAGTCCTCAAGAGACCCAGTACTTC. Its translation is CASSPQETQYF.

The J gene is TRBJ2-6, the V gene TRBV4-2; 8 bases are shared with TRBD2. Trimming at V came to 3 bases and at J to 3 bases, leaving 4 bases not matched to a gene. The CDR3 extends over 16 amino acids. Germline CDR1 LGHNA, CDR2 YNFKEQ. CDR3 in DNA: TGTGCCAGCAGCCATCCGGGAGGGCTTGGGGCCAACGTCCTGACTTTC. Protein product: CASSHPGGLGANVLTF.